Each of the 25 T cell receptor beta chains below was sequenced from the same sample in a study of multiple sclerosis patients with progressive multifocal leukoencephalopathy. Time point specified: before natalizumab initiation. Here immunoSEQ multiplex PCR was the method, and the copy in TCRdb shows in-frame clones only, minus some. The sample shows more than 30,000 clones, around 92% of them seen only once. The specimen sequenced was PBMCs. Every receptor here comes from a young man with multiple sclerosis.

V is TRBV18 and J is TRBJ2-2; the D gene is possibly TRBD2 (6 bases). The CDR3 totals 15 residues. V lost 3 bases and J 6 bases, leaving 14 bases between the germline ends. Per the germline V gene, CDR1 is KGHSH and CDR2 is LQKENI. The CDR3 is CASSPRSTGAGELFF. The CDR3 bases are TGTGCCAGCTCACCGCGTAGCACGGGGGCCGGGGAGCTGTTTTTT. The entire variable domain, with the rest obtained from reference TRBV18 and TRBJ2-2, is as follows: NAGVMQNPRHLVRRRGQEARLRCSPMKGHSHVYWYRQLPEEGLKFMVYLQKENIIDESGMPKERFSAEFPKEGPSILRIQQVVRGDSAAYFCASSPRSTGAGELFFGEGSRLTVL.

This chain uses TRBV5-4 with TRBJ2-1; D could derive from TRBD1 or TRBD2 (6 bases each). Trimming took off 6 bases at V and 1 base at J, with 14 bases between the two ends. The CDR3 extends over 15 amino acids. The germline CDR1 and CDR2 sequences are SGHNT and YYREEE (reference sequence). DNA for the CDR3: TGTGCCAGCAACCCCGGGGGCAGGTCCTACAATGAGCAGTTCTTC. This gives the protein CASNPGGRSYNEQFF.

The J gene is TRBJ1-4, the V gene TRBV4-1; 7 nucleotides align to TRBD1. There are 14 residues in the CDR3. Germline trimming cut 3 bases from V and 4 bases from J; bases unmatched to any gene: 2. Germline values: CDR1 MGHRA, CDR2 YSYEKL. The CDR3: CASSQTGLNEKLFF. CDR3 nucleotide sequence: TGCGCCAGCAGCCAGACAGGGCTTAATGAAAAACTGTTTTTT.

The chain recombines TRBV13 with TRBJ2-7; no clear D. Trimming pared 0 bases from V and 6 bases from J, leaving 6 bases between. Germline V gene data show CDR1 as PRHDT and CDR2 as FYEKMQ (reference sequence). The CDR3 has 12 residues. The CDR3 region has the DNA TGTGCCAGCAGCTTAGGTCGAAGCGAGCAGTACGTC. This sequence encodes CASSLGRSEQYV.

The chain couples TRBV27 to TRBJ2-2, with 8 bases fitting TRBD2. Germline V lookup: CDR1 MNHEY, CDR2 SMNVEV (reference sequence). V shed 2 bases and J 4 bases; nucleotides not matched to a gene: 9. The CDR3 consists of 17 residues. The CDR3, as DNA: TGTGCCAGCAGTTTAAATCTGGGACTAGGTACCACCGGGGAGCTGTTTTTT. It specifies CASSLNLGLGTTGELFF.

The V call is TRBV7-9, the J call TRBJ2-1; 10 positions match TRBD2. Germline lookup yields CDR1 SEHNR and CDR2 FQNEAQ (reference sequence). CDR3 length: 16 amino acids. The V and J ends lost 5 bases and 0 bases, in that order; junction bases with no gene match: 4. CDR3 nucleotide sequence: TGTGCCAGCAGCATTAGACTAGCGGGCTCCTACAATGAGCAGTTCTTC. Its protein product is CASSIRLAGSYNEQFF.

The V call is TRBV4-3, the J call TRBJ2-3; 9 bases map to TRBD2. Germline CDR1 reads LGHNA; CDR2 reads YSLEER. This CDR3 comprises 15 residues. Trimming cost V 1 base and J 3 bases; bases outside gene matches: 2. For the CDR3, the DNA is TGCGCCAGCAGCCAAGCTAGCGGGACTACAGATACGCAGTATTTT. Protein: CASSQASGTTDTQYF.

The genes are TRBV6-1 and TRBJ1-4; a possible D gene is TRBD1 (6 bases). Germline values: CDR1 MNHNS, CDR2 SASEGT. Trimming took off 2 bases at V and 2 bases at J, with 12 bases between the two ends. This CDR3 is built from 16 residues. DNA of the CDR3: TGTGCCAGCAGTGAAAAGGGGGGTTGGACTAATGAAAAACTGTTTTTT. This gives the protein CASSEKGGWTNEKLFF.

The table lists this clone with a count of one. This rearrangement joins TRBV18 to TRBJ1-1, with D tentatively TRBD1 (6 bases). V was shortened by 3 bases and J by 1 base, with 9 bases between the two germline ends. Germline V gives CDR1 KGHSH, CDR2 LQKENI. This CDR3 comprises 14 residues. The CDR3 DNA follows: TGTGCCAGCTCACCGGGACACCGGAACACTGAAGCTTTCTTT. Its translation: CASSPGHRNTEAFF.

The V call is TRBV13, the J call TRBJ1-2; D not certain. Trimming took 5 bases from V and 5 from J, leaving 18 bases between them. Germline CDR1 PRHDT, CDR2 FYEKMQ (reference sequence). There are 15 residues in the CDR3. CDR3 residues: CASSPITLDPYGYTF. The CDR3 DNA sequence: TGTGCCAGCAGCCCGATTACCCTGGACCCGTATGGCTACACCTTC.

Comments on this clone: One end of the junction fails to match germline, which may point to a read error. The genes are TRBV5-6 and TRBJ2-1, with D possibly matching TRBD1 (6 bases). The CDR3 covers 13 residues. From germline, CDR1 is SGHDT and CDR2 YYEEEE. CDR3 loop: CASSWGPGVEQLF. CDR3 DNA sequence: TGTGCCAGCAGCTGGGGGCCAGGGGTAGAGCAGCTCTTC.

This chain links TRBV7-9 with TRBJ2-5; no reliable D call. V lost 3 bases and J lost 2, with 13 bases in between. The CDR3 has 15 amino acids. From germline, CDR1 is SEHNR and CDR2 FQNEAQ (reference sequence). The CDR3 sequence: CASSFWIGQQETQYF. The DNA of the CDR3 is TGTGCCAGCAGCTTTTGGATCGGGCAGCAAGAGACCCAGTACTTC.

The chain couples TRBV19 to TRBJ1-2; 7 nucleotides agree with TRBD1. This CDR3 is built from 16 residues. Germline CDR1 is LNHDA and CDR2 is SQIVND (reference sequence). The V gene end was trimmed by 5 bases and the J gene end by 5 bases; junction bases not matched to a gene: 14. The CDR3 loop reads CASSAGQAPSLYGYTF. CDR3 sequence (DNA): TGTGCCAGTAGTGCCGGACAGGCCCCTTCCCTTTATGGCTACACCTTC.

This chain links TRBV7-2 with TRBJ2-5; D is possibly TRBD2 (5 bases). The germline CDR1 and CDR2 sequences are SGHTA and FQGNSA. With 4 bases removed from V and 5 bases from J, the gap between germline ends came to 11 bases. The CDR3 runs 13 residues. CDR3: CASSSGGLETQYF. CDR3 DNA: TGTGCCAGCAGCTCGGGCGGGTTGGAGACCCAGTACTTC.

The chain has TRBV19 and TRBJ1-5; tentatively, D is TRBD1 (6 bases). The length of the CDR3 is 14 residues. Germline V gene lookup returns CDR1 LNHDA and CDR2 SQIVND (reference sequence). V lost 9 bases to trimming and J lost 1 base, with 13 bases between them. The CDR3 sequence is CASGRQVSNQPQHF. The CDR3 region has the DNA TGTGCCAGCGGAAGACAGGTGAGCAATCAGCCCCAGCATTTT.

V usage is TRBV5-6 and J usage is TRBJ2-1; D could derive from TRBD1 or TRBD2 (5 bases each). CDR3 size: 16 residues. V dropped 2 bases and J dropped 4 bases, with 16 bases sitting between them. From germline, CDR1 is SGHDT and CDR2 YYEEEE. This CDR3 is CASSLPTGPNYNEQFF. CDR3 nucleotide sequence: TGTGCCAGCAGCTTACCGACGGGACCAAATTACAATGAGCAGTTCTTC.

This rearrangement joins TRBV19 to TRBJ1-3; D is unclear. Germline V gene sequence: CDR1 LNHDA, CDR2 SQIVND (reference sequence). V lost 4 bases to trimming and J lost 0 bases, with 10 bases between them. The CDR3 covers 15 residues. DNA of the CDR3: TGTGCCAGTAGTAAAGAACAGCTCTCTGGAAACACCATATATTTT. Amino acids: CASSKEQLSGNTIYF.

This clone has a single count. The chain links TRBV15 to TRBJ2-5; D assignment may be TRBD1 or TRBD2 (5 bases each). Trimming cost V 7 bases and J 5 bases, with 23 bases left between them. Germline V gene sequence: CDR1 LNHNV, CDR2 YYDKDF (reference sequence). The length of the CDR3 is 16 residues. For the CDR3, the DNA is TGTGCCACCACCGAAACCGGGACCCTAGCCGCGGAGACCCAGTACTTC. Protein product: CATTETGTLAAETQYF.

This sequence joins TRBV7-9 and TRBJ2-1; D is ambiguous. The V gene's germline CDR1 is SEHNR and CDR2 FQNEAQ (reference sequence). This CDR3 is built from 14 residues. The ends were cut back, 5 bases at V and 4 bases at J, with 12 bases in the middle. In nucleotides, the CDR3 is TGTGCCAGCAGCACGTTCGACGGTTACAATGAGCAGTTCTTC. Its protein is CASSTFDGYNEQFF.

The CDR3 DNA sequence: TGTGCCAGCAGCTTATTCGACCAGCCCCAGCATTTT. It translates to CASSLFDQPQHF. J is TRBJ1-5 and V is TRBV7-2; no reliable D call. Trimming left V 2 bases short and J 7 bases short, with 6 bases between. Germline V gene data show CDR1 as SGHTA and CDR2 as FQGNSA. The CDR3 has 12 residues.

The gene calls are TRBV14 and TRBJ1-5; D uncertain. V lost 4 bases, J lost 5 bases, and 9 bases lay in between. The CDR3 length is 13 residues. Germline V CDR1 and CDR2: SGHDN, FVKESK. The CDR3 here is CASSPSADQPQHF. CDR3 coding DNA: TGTGCCAGCAGCCCTAGCGCCGATCAGCCCCAGCATTTT. Full variable domain (remainder filled in from reference TRBV14 and TRBJ1-5): EAGVTQFPSHSVIEKGQTVTLRCDPISGHDNLYWYRRVMGKEIKFLLHFVKESKQDESGMPNNRFLAERTGGTYSTLKVQPAELEDSGVYFCASSPSADQPQHFGDGTRLSIL.

This clone was picked up one time. The genes are TRBV29-1 and TRBJ2-2, with D unclear. V lost 7 bases and J 6 bases, leaving 21 bases between the germline ends. Germline CDR1 SQVTM, CDR2 ANQGSEA. The CDR3 extends over 15 amino acids. CDR3 loop: CSAQSLFGRSGELFF. In nucleotides, the CDR3 is TGCAGCGCTCAATCCCTCTTCGGAAGGTCCGGGGAGCTGTTTTTT.

This chain joins TRBV7-2 and TRBJ1-4; D remains unclear. Looked up from germline, CDR1 is SGHTA and CDR2 is FQGNSA. There are 12 residues in the CDR3. V was shortened by 4 bases and J by 4 bases, with 4 bases between the two germline ends. The CDR3 DNA follows: TGTGCCAGCAGCTCCTTTAATGAAAAACTGTTTTTT. This gives the protein CASSSFNEKLFF.

The CDR3 sequence: CASGGQGQETQYF. The CDR3 DNA is TGTGCCAGCGGTGGGCAGGGGCAAGAGACCCAGTACTTC. This rearrangement joins TRBV7-7 to TRBJ2-5, with D tentatively TRBD1 (6 bases). CDR1 and CDR2 from the germline V gene are SSHAT and FNYEAQ (reference sequence). V lost 8 bases to trimming and J lost 2 bases, with 12 bases between them. The CDR3 loop spans 13 amino acids.

This chain joins TRBV6-1 and TRBJ1-3; no reliable D call. Germline V gene data show CDR1 as MNHNS and CDR2 as SASEGT. This CDR3 is 15 amino acids long. V lost 5 bases and J lost 0, with 11 bases in between. CDR3 DNA: TGTGCCAGCAGTCACGGTTCCCTCTCTGGAAACACCATATATTTT. It translates to CASSHGSLSGNTIYF.